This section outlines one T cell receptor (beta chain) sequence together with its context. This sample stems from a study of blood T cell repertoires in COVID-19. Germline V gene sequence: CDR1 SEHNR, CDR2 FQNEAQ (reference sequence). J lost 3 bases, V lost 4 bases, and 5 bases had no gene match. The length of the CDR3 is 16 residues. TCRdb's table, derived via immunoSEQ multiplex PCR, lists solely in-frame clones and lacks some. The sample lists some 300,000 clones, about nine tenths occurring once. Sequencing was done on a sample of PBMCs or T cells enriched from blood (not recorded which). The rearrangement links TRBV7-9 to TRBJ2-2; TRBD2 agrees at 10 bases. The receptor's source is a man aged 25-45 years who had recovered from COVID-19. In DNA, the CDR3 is TGTGCCAGCAGCTCCGGACTAGCGGAGTACACCGGGGAGCTGTTTTTT. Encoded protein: CASSSGLAEYTGELFF.